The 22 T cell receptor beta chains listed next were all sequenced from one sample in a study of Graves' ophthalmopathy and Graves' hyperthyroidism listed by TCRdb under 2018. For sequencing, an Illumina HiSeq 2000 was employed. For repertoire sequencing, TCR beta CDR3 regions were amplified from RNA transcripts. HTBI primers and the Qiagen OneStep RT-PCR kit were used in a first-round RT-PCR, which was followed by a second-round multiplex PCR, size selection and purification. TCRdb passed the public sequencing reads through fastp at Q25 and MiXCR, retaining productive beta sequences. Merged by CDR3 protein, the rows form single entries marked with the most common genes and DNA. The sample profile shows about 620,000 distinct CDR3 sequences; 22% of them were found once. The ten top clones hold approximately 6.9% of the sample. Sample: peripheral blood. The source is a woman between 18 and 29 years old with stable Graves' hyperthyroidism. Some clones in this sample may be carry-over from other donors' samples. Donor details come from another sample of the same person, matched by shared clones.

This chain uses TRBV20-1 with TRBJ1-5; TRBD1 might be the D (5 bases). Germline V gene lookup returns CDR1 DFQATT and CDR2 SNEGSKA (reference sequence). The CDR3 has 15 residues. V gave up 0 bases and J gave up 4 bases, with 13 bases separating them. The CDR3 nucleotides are TGCAGTGCTAGAGATCTTGGGACGGTTAATCAGCCCCAGCATTTT. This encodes CSARDLGTVNQPQHF.

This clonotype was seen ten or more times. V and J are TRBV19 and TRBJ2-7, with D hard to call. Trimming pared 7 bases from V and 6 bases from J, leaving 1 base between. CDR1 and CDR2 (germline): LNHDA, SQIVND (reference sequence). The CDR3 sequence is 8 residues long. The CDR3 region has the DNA TGTGCCAGTATCGAGCAGTACTTC. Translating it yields CASIEQYF.

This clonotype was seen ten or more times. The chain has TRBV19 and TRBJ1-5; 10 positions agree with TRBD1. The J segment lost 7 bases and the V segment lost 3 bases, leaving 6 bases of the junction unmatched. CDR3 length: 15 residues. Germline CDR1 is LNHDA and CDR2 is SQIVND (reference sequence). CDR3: CASSIDRGLHQPQHF. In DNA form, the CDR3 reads TGTGCCAGTAGTATTGACAGGGGGCTTCACCAGCCCCAGCATTTT.

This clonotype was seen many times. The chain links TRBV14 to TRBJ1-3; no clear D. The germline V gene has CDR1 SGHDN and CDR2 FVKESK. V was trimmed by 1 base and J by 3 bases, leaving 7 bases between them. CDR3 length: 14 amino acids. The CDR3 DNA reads TGTGCCAGCAGCCAAGCTAGAAATGGAAACACCATATATTTT. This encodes CASSQARNGNTIYF. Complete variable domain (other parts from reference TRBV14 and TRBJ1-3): EAGVTQFPSHSVIEKGQTVTLRCDPISGHDNLYWYRRVMGKEIKFLLHFVKESKQDESGMPNNRFLAERTGGTYSTLKVQPAELEDSGVYFCASSQARNGNTIYFGEGSWLTVV.

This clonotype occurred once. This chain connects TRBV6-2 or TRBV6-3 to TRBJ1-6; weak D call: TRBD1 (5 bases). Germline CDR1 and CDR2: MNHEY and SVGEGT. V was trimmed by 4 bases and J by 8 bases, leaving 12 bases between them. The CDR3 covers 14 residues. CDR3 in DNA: TGTGCCAGCAGTTCAGCGTTAGGGGATTCACCCCTCCACTTT. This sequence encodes CASSSALGDSPLHF.

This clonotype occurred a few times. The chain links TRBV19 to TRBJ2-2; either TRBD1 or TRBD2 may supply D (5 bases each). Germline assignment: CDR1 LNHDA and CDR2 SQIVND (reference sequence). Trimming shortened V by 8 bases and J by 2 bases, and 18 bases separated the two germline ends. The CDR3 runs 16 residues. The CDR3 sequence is CASYKFGGVNTGELFF. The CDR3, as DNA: TGTGCCAGTTACAAATTTGGGGGAGTTAACACCGGGGAGCTGTTTTTT.

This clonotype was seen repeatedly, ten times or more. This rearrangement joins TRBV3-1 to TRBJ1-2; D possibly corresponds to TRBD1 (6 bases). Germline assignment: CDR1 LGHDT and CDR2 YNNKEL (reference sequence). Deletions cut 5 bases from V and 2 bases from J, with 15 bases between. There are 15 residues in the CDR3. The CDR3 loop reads CASSTQQGANYGYTF. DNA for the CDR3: TGTGCCAGCAGCACCCAACAGGGCGCGAACTATGGCTACACCTTC.

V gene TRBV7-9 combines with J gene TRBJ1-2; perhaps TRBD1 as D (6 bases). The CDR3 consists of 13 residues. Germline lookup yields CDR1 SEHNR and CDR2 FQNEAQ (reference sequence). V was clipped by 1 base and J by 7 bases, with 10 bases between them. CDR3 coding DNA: TGTGCCAGCAGCTTAGACAGGGATCGTGGCTACACCTTC. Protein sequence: CASSLDRDRGYTF.

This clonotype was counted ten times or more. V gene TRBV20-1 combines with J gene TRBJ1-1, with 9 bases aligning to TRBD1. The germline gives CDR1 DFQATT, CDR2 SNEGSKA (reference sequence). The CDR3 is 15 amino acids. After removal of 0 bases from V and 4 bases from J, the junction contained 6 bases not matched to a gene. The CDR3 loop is CSARDPPGQGTEAFF. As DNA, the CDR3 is TGCAGTGCTAGAGACCCTCCGGGACAGGGCACTGAAGCTTTCTTT.

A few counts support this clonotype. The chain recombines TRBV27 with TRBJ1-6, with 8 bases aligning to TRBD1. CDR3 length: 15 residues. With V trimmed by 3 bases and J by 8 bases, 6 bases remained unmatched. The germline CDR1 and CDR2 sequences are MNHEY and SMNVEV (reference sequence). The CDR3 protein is CASSFTGGQHSPLHF. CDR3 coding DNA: TGTGCCAGCAGTTTCACAGGGGGGCAACATTCACCCCTCCACTTT.

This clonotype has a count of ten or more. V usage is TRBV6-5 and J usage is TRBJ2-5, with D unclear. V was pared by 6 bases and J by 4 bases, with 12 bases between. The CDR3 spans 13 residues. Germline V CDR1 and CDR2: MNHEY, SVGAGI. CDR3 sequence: CASSPTWAETQYF. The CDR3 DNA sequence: TGTGCCAGCAGCCCCACTTGGGCAGAGACCCAGTACTTC.

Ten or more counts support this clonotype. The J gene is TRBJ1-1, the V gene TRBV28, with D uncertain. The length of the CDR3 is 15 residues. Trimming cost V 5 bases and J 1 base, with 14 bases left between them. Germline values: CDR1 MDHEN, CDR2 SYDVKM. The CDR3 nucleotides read TGTGCCAGCAGTCCCCCCAGACAAGGGAACACTGAAGCTTTCTTT. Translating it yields CASSPPRQGNTEAFF.

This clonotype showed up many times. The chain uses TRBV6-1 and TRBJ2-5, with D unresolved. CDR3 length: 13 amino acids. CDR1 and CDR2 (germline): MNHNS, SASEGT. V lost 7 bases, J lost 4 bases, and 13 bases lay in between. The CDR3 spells CASIVMGAETQYF. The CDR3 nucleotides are TGTGCCAGCATTGTCATGGGTGCAGAGACCCAGTACTTC.

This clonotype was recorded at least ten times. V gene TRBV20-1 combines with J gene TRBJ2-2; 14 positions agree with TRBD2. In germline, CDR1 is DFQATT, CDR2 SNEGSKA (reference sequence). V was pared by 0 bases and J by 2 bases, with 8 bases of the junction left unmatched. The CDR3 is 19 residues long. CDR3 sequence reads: CSARDKGTSGRKNTGELFF. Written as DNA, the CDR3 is TGCAGTGCTAGAGATAAAGGGACTAGCGGGAGAAAAAACACCGGGGAGCTGTTTTTT.

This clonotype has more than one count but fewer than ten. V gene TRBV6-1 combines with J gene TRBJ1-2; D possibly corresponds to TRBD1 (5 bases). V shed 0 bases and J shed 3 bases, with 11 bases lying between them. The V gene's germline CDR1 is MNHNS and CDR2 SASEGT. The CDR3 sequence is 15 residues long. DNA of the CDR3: TGTGCCAGCAGTGAAGCCCGGGTAGGGGACTATGGCTACACCTTC. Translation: CASSEARVGDYGYTF.

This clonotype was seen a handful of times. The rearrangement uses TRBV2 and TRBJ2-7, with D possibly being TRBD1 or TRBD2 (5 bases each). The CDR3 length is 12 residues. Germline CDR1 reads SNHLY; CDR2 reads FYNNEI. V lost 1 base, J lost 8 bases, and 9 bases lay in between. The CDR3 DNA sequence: TGTGCCAGCAGTGAAGGGGGGAGTAAGCAGTACTTC. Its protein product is CASSEGGSKQYF.

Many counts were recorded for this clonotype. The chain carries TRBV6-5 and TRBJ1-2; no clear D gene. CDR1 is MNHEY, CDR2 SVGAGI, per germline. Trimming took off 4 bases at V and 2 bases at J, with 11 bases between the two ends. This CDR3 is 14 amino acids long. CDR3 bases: TGTGCCAGCAGTTTGAGTCCGGCGAACTATGGCTACACCTTC. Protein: CASSLSPANYGYTF.

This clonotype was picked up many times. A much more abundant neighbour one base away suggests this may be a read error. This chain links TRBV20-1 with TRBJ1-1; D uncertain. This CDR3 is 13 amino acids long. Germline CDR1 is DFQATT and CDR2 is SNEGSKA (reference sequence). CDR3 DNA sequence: TGCCGTGCTAGAGAGGACCATAACACTGAAGCTTTCTTT. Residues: CRAREDHNTEAFF.

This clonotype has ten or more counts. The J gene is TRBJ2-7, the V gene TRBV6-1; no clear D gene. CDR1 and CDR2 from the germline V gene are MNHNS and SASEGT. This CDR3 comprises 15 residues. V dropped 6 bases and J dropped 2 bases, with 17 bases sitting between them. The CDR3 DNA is TGTGCCAGCAGAAACGAAGGGTCTAGGGCCTACGAGCAGTACTTC. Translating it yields CASRNEGSRAYEQYF.

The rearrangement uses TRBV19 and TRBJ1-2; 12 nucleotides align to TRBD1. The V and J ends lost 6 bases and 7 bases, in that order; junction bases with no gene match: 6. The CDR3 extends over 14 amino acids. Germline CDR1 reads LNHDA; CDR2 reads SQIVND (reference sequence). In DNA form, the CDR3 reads TGTGCCAGTAGCCGGGACAGGGGGCAATTTGGCTACACCTTC. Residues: CASSRDRGQFGYTF.

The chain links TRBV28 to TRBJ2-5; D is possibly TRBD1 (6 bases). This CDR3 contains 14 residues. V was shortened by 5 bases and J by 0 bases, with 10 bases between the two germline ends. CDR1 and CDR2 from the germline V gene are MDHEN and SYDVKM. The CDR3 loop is CASSPDRNQETQYF. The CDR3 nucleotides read TGTGCCAGCAGTCCCGACAGGAACCAAGAGACCCAGTACTTC. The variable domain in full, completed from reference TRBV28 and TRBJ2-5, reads DVKVTQSSRYLVKRTGEKVFLECVQDMDHENMFWYRQDPGLGLRLIYFSYDVKMKEKGDIPEGYSVSREKKERFSLILESASTNQTSMYLCASSPDRNQETQYFGPGTRLLVL.

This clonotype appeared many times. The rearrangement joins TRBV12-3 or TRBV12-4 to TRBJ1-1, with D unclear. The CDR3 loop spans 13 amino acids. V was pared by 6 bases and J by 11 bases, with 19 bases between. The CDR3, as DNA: TGTGCCAGCAGCCCACCCGGCCCACGGTATGCTTTCTTT. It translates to CASSPPGPRYAFF.